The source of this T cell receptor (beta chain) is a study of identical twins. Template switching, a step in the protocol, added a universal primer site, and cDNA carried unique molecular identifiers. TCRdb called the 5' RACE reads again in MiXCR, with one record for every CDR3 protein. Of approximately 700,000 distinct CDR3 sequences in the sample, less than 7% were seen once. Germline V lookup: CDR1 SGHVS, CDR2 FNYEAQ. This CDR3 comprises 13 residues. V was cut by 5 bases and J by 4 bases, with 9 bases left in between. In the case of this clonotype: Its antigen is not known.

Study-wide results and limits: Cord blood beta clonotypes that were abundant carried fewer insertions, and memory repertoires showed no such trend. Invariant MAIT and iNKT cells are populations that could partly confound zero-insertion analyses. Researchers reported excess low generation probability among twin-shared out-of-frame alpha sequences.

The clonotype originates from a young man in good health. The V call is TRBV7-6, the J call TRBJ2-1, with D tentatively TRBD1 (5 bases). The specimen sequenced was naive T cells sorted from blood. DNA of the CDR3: TGTGCCAGCAGCCCGACAGAATACAATGAGCAGTTCTTC. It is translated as CASSPTEYNEQFF.